This T cell receptor beta chain was identified in a study of blood T cell repertoires in COVID-19. Looking at the study overall: Samples of COVID-19 (acute and convalescent) were obtained from the United States, Italy and Spain. In each case, the material was cDNA or gDNA derived from T cells, B-cell-depleted T cells, or PBMCs.

The CDR3 covers 14 residues. CDR1 MGHRA and CDR2 YSYEKL come from the germline V gene. V lost 3 bases to trimming and J lost 6 bases, with 15 bases between them. Original processing notes: Estimation of nucleated cell counts relied on the amplification of reference gene primers. Repertoires were generated with immunoSEQ multiplex PCR, while TCRdb's copy carries only in-frame clones and drops some. V, J and clone size were drawn from that table, and D and trimming were deduced from the DNA. Among 120,000 to 150,000 clones listed, 70% to 85% were seen once. In its sample, this clone was seen a few times.

The chain recombines TRBV4-1 with TRBJ2-7; D may be TRBD2 (5 bases). The sequencing sample was made of peripheral blood. The sequence came from a woman of 80 years or more in a cohort sampled during active or convalescent COVID-19. This CDR3 is CASSHPGLTSEQYF. The CDR3 DNA sequence: TGCGCCAGCAGCCACCCCGGACTGACGAGCGAGCAGTACTTC.